These T cell receptor beta chains were read from a single sample in a study of blood T cell repertoires in COVID-19. Only in-frame clones appear in the TCRdb table, and some are missing; sequencing was by immunoSEQ multiplex PCR. The sample shows more than 45,000 clones, about 87% of them seen only once. Sample: peripheral blood. The receptors were sampled from a man between 60 and 70 years old with acute or convalescent COVID-19. Each CDR3 is given with its conserved first and last residue. Fields, in order: V gene, D gene, clone size, J gene, CDR3 protein, CDR3 DNA. The D gene is left open where the match is weak. Only some rows state a clone size, as once, few, many or a class for expanded clones.

V: TRBV18; D: NA; size: NA; J: TRBJ2-2; CDR3: CASSPTARLDTGELFF; DNA: TGTGCCAGCTCACCAACTGCGCGTCTAGACACCGGGGAGCTGTTTTTT
V: TRBV19; D: TRBD1; size: few; J: TRBJ2-2; CDR3: CASSILQGQVGGANTGELFF; DNA: TGTGCCAGTAGTATTCTGCAGGGACAGGTTGGTGGAGCTAACACCGGGGAGCTGTTTTTT
V: TRBV11-3; D: TRBD1; size: NA; J: TRBJ2-7; CDR3: CASSLGPGTGSSYEQYF; DNA: TGTGCCAGCAGCTTAGGTCCCGGGACAGGGAGTTCCTACGAGCAGTACTTC
V: TRBV5-1; D: TRBD1; size: NA; J: TRBJ2-3; CDR3: CASSLFGTGSSDTQYF; DNA: TGCGCCAGCAGCTTGTTCGGGACAGGGTCTTCAGATACGCAGTATTTT
V: TRBV10-3; D: TRBD2; size: NA; J: TRBJ2-7; CDR3: CAIGTSGGEQYF; DNA: TGTGCCATCGGGACTAGCGGTGGCGAGCAGTACTTC
V: TRBV4-1; D: TRBD1; size: NA; J: TRBJ2-2; CDR3: CASSQDRPGQINTGELFF; DNA: TGCGCCAGCAGCCAAGATCGGCCGGGACAGATTAACACCGGGGAGCTGTTTTTT
V: TRBV12-3/TRBV12-4; D: NA; size: NA; J: TRBJ2-1; CDR3: CASSLKGEFDKFF; DNA: TGTGCCAGCAGTTTAAAGGGGGAGTTTGATAAGTTCTTC
V: TRBV13; D: NA; size: few; J: TRBJ1-4; CDR3: CASSRAPLLLAASNEKLFF; DNA: TGTGCCAGCAGCCGCGCCCCCTTGTTGTTGGCGGCATCTAATGAAAAACTGTTTTTT
V: TRBV4-3; D: NA; size: NA; J: TRBJ1-6; CDR3: CASSQTLWIGNSPLHF; DNA: TGCGCCAGCAGCCAAACGCTATGGATCGGGAATTCACCCCTCCACTTT
V: TRBV5-1; D: TRBD2; size: NA; J: TRBJ2-3; CDR3: CASSLAFAGVSTDTQYF; DNA: TGCGCCAGCAGCTTGGCCTTCGCGGGGGTTAGCACAGATACGCAGTATTTT
V: TRBV19; D: TRBD1; size: NA; J: TRBJ2-2; CDR3: CASSIWGTVNTGELFF; DNA: TGTGCCAGTAGTATATGGGGGACAGTGAACACCGGGGAGCTGTTTTTT
V: TRBV4-1; D: NA; size: NA; J: TRBJ1-5; CDR3: CASSQVWGRFNQPQHF; DNA: TGCGCCAGCAGCCAAGTTTGGGGCCGCTTCAATCAGCCCCAGCATTTT
V: TRBV6-5; D: TRBD2; size: NA; J: TRBJ2-3; CDR3: CASRRTSGTDTQYF; DNA: TGTGCCAGCAGACGGACTAGCGGCACAGATACGCAGTATTTT
V: TRBV19; D: NA; size: few; J: TRBJ2-1; CDR3: CASTDRVPYNEQFF; DNA: TGTGCCAGTACTGACCGGGTGCCCTACAATGAGCAGTTCTTC
V: TRBV5-5; D: TRBD1; size: NA; J: TRBJ2-3; CDR3: CASSYRATGPRADTQYF; DNA: TGTGCCAGCAGCTATCGAGCGACAGGGCCTAGGGCAGATACGCAGTATTTT
V: TRBV30; D: NA; size: few; J: TRBJ1-4; CDR3: CAWSVNSNEKLFF; DNA: TGTGCCTGGAGTGTTAACTCTAATGAAAAACTGTTTTTT
V: TRBV20-1; D: TRBD2; size: NA; J: TRBJ2-2; CDR3: CSASGLAGSWGTGELFF; DNA: TGCAGTGCTAGTGGGCTAGCGGGATCGTGGGGCACCGGGGAGCTGTTTTTT
V: TRBV21-1; D: NA; size: NA; J: TRBJ2-7; CDR3: CASSKFVPAGAYEQYF; DNA: TGTGCCAGCAGCAAATTCGTCCCAGCGGGAGCCTACGAGCAGTACTTC
V: TRBV5-1; D: TRBD1; size: NA; J: TRBJ2-3; CDR3: CASSPGQGTDTQYF; DNA: TGCGCCAGCAGCCCAGGACAGGGAACAGATACGCAGTATTTT
V: TRBV6-6; D: NA; size: few; J: TRBJ2-2; CDR3: CASSIAGTTDTGELFF; DNA: TGTGCCAGCAGTATTGCCGGGACAACGGACACCGGGGAGCTGTTTTTT
V: TRBV28; D: TRBD2; size: NA; J: TRBJ2-2; CDR3: CASSQLAGSNTGELFF; DNA: TGTGCCAGCAGTCAACTAGCGGGATCGAACACCGGGGAGCTGTTTTTT
V: TRBV12-3/TRBV12-4; D: NA; size: NA; J: TRBJ1-5; CDR3: CASSFREDQPQHF; DNA: TGTGCCAGCAGTTTCCGAGAAGATCAGCCCCAGCATTTT
V: TRBV18; D: NA; size: NA; J: TRBJ1-2; CDR3: CASSGDTYGYTF; DNA: TGTGCCAGCTCAGGGGACACCTATGGCTACACCTTC